A selection of T cell receptor beta chains follows, all from one sample in a study of blood T cell repertoires in COVID-19. Some clones are missing from TCRdb's copy, which holds only in-frame ones; the method was immunoSEQ multiplex PCR. The sample has roughly 260,000 clones, around 86% seen once. The sequencing sample was made of peripheral blood. These receptors were obtained from a man aged 35 to 55 who had recovered from COVID-19. Both conserved end residues are part of each CDR3. A D gene is named only where the DNA matches it firmly. Clone size is given for some rows only: seen once, a few or many times, or a class if the clone is expanded.

cdr3_aa cdr3_nt j_call d_call v_call clone_size
CASSLEARSSTEAFF TGCGCCAGCAGCTTGGAGGCCAGGTCGAGCACTGAAGCTTTCTTT TRBJ1-1 . TRBV5-1 .
CASRHGQGDYGYTF TGTGCCAGCAGGCACGGACAGGGCGACTATGGCTACACCTTC TRBJ1-2 TRBD1 TRBV6-5 once
CASRSPSAYEQYF TGTGCCAGTAGGAGTCCCTCCGCCTACGAGCAGTACTTC TRBJ2-7 . TRBV19 .
CASSLSGGEQFF TGTGCCAGCAGTTTATCGGGGGGGGAGCAGTTCTTC TRBJ2-1 TRBD2 TRBV27 .
CASFFGSKRGGEQYF TGTGCCAGTTTCTTCGGGTCGAAAAGGGGCGGCGAGCAGTACTTC TRBJ2-7 . TRBV19 .
CASTRDSPRDGELFF TGTGCCAGCACTCGGGACAGCCCTAGGGACGGGGAGCTGTTTTTT TRBJ2-2 TRBD1 TRBV6-5 few
CASSERVSTDTQYF TGTGCCAGCAGCGAGAGGGTTAGCACAGATACGCAGTATTTT TRBJ2-3 . TRBV9 .
CASRQVDNSPLHF TGTGCCAGCCGACAGGTTGATAATTCACCCCTCCACTTT TRBJ1-6 . TRBV14 many
CASSYVRGEQYF TGTGCCAGCAGTTACGTCAGGGGCGAGCAGTACTTC TRBJ2-7 . TRBV6-2/TRBV6-3 .
CASSPGTGETQYF TGTGCCAGCAGCCCTGGGACAGGCGAGACCCAGTACTTC TRBJ2-5 TRBD1 TRBV6-2/TRBV6-3 .
CATRAGTHNEQFF TGTGCCACCCGAGCGGGGACACACAATGAGCAGTTCTTC TRBJ2-1 . TRBV6-5 .
CASSPRTSGSLGDTQYF TGTGCCAGCAGCCCGAGGACTAGCGGGAGTCTGGGAGATACGCAGTATTTT TRBJ2-3 TRBD2 TRBV7-2 .
CASSGQGTQETQYF TGTGCCAGCAGCGGACAGGGTACCCAAGAGACCCAGTACTTC TRBJ2-5 TRBD1 TRBV7-2 .
CASSPIGGPETQYF TGTGCCAGCTCACCAATCGGGGGTCCGGAGACCCAGTACTTC TRBJ2-5 . TRBV18 .
CASSISRTGGNSPLHF TGTGCCAGCAGCATATCGCGGACAGGGGGAAATTCACCCCTCCACTTT TRBJ1-6 TRBD1 TRBV7-9 few
CASRRTVNTGELFF TGTGCCAGCAGGCGGACAGTGAACACCGGGGAGCTGTTTTTT TRBJ2-2 . TRBV5-6 .
CASSHNTGELFF TGTGCCAGTAGCCATAACACCGGGGAGCTGTTTTTT TRBJ2-2 . TRBV19 .
CASSSVYTEAFF TGTGCCAGCAGCTCCGTGTACACTGAAGCTTTCTTT TRBJ1-1 . TRBV28 few
CASSPDRGKSTEAFF TGTGCCAGCAGCCCAGACAGGGGAAAATCGACTGAAGCTTTCTTT TRBJ1-1 TRBD1 TRBV7-9 .
CASSQRGSYGYTF TGTGCCAGCAGCCAACGAGGAAGCTATGGCTACACCTTC TRBJ1-2 . TRBV14 .
CASSSAADRDGGYTF TGTGCCAGCAGTTCTGCCGCGGACAGGGATGGCGGCTACACCTTC TRBJ1-2 TRBD1 TRBV5-4 .
CASSPSSVPRYEQFF TGTGCCAGCAGCCCCAGTTCGGTCCCCAGGTACGAGCAGTTCTTC TRBJ2-1 . TRBV9 .
CASSLGAGGVNEQFF TGTGCCAGCAGCTTAGGAGCGGGAGGGGTCAATGAGCAGTTCTTC TRBJ2-1 TRBD2 TRBV11-3 .
CATRGGDYGYTF TGTGCCACCCGGGGAGGGGACTATGGCTACACCTTC TRBJ1-2 . TRBV10-3 .
CASSLSPPVQGAPETQYF TGTGCCAGCAGCTTATCTCCCCCCGTACAGGGGGCGCCGGAGACCCAGTACTTC TRBJ2-5 TRBD1 TRBV13 .
CASSIDRGSDQPQHF TGTGCCAGTAGTATCGACAGGGGAAGCGATCAGCCCCAGCATTTT TRBJ1-5 TRBD1 TRBV19 .
CASSPNRGVNEKLFF TGTGCCAGCTCCCCTAACAGGGGTGTGAATGAAAAACTGTTTTTT TRBJ1-4 TRBD1 TRBV18 .
CASSFERERGETQYF TGTGCCAGCAGCTTTGAGCGGGAGCGGGGGGAGACCCAGTACTTC TRBJ2-5 TRBD2 TRBV13 .
CASSPTPDGYTF TGTGCCAGCAGCCCCACTCCGGATGGCTACACCTTC TRBJ1-2 . TRBV6-5 once
CASSLVGELFF TGTGCCAGCAGCTTAGTAGGGGAGCTGTTTTTT TRBJ2-2 . TRBV13 .
CSVEGGGYEQYF TGCAGCGTTGAAGGGGGCGGTTACGAGCAGTACTTC TRBJ2-7 . TRBV29-1 .
CASRKHTGELFF TGTGCCAGTCGCAAGCACACCGGGGAGCTGTTTTTT TRBJ2-2 . TRBV6-5 .
CASSHGLASEVFF TGTGCCAGCAGCCACGGACTAGCCTCCGAGGTGTTCTTC TRBJ2-1 TRBD2 TRBV6-2/TRBV6-3 .
CASSFRPGWETQYF TGCGCCAGCAGCTTTCGGCCAGGGTGGGAGACCCAGTACTTC TRBJ2-5 . TRBV5-1 .
CASSVSGTNSYNEQFF TGTGCCAGCAGCGTATCCGGGACAAACTCCTACAATGAGCAGTTCTTC TRBJ2-1 . TRBV7-9 .
CASSPTGLAGPETQYF TGTGCCAGCAGCCCCACCGGACTAGCGGGGCCGGAGACCCAGTACTTC TRBJ2-5 TRBD2 TRBV5-8 .
CASSWRAGTGREKLFF TGTGCCAGCAGCTGGCGGGCGGGGACAGGGCGTGAAAAACTGTTTTTT TRBJ1-4 TRBD1 TRBV5-4 .
CASSPRERDANEQFF TGTGCCAGCAGTCCCCGGGAGCGGGATGCTAATGAGCAGTTCTTC TRBJ2-1 TRBD2 TRBV7-9 few
CASSPVGAATYGYTF TGTGCCAGCAGCCCGGTCGGAGCGGCCACTTATGGCTACACCTTC TRBJ1-2 . TRBV5-5 .
CASSLGGGRATGELFF TGTGCCAGCAGCTTAGGAGGCGGGAGGGCGACCGGGGAGCTGTTTTTT TRBJ2-2 TRBD2 TRBV7-8 .
CASSDGLRGREQFF TGTGCCAGCAGTGACGGACTGCGGGGAAGGGAGCAGTTCTTC TRBJ2-1 . TRBV25-1 .
CASSYRPFSEHHTDTQYF TGTGCCAGCAGTTATCGGCCCTTCAGCGAACACCACACAGATACGCAGTATTTT TRBJ2-3 . TRBV6-2/TRBV6-3 .
CSASKTGRNTGELFF TGCAGTGCTAGTAAAACGGGGAGGAACACCGGGGAGCTGTTTTTT TRBJ2-2 . TRBV20-1 .
CATSDSGLAGGYEQYF TGTGCCACCAGTGATTCCGGACTAGCGGGCGGGTACGAGCAGTACTTC TRBJ2-7 TRBD2 TRBV24-1 .
CASSSSIKPWQFF TGTGCCAGCAGCTCATCTATCAAACCCTGGCAGTTCTTC TRBJ2-1 . TRBV5-6 once
CAWGSLTSTDTQYF TGTGCCTGGGGCAGCCTGACTAGCACAGATACGCAGTATTTT TRBJ2-3 . TRBV30 .
CASSLGTGRGRKADTQYF TGCGCCAGCAGCTTGGGAACAGGGAGAGGGCGTAAGGCAGATACGCAGTATTTT TRBJ2-3 . TRBV5-1 .
CASSVRQGVRREGPNEQFF TGCGCCAGCAGTGTTAGACAGGGCGTTAGGCGGGAGGGCCCGAATGAGCAGTTCTTC TRBJ2-1 TRBD2 TRBV10-1 few
CASSLRPGLAGDLNEQFF TGTGCCAGCAGCTTAAGGCCGGGACTAGCGGGAGATTTGAATGAGCAGTTCTTC TRBJ2-1 TRBD2 TRBV7-3 .
CASSDTRGLEQYF TGTGCCAGTAGTGATACGAGGGGGCTCGAGCAGTACTTC TRBJ2-7 TRBD1 TRBV19 few
CASSTSGSWYNEQFF TGTGCCAGTAGTACGAGCGGGAGTTGGTACAATGAGCAGTTCTTC TRBJ2-1 TRBD2 TRBV19 .
CASKRATNEQFF TGTGCCAGTAAGAGGGCCACAAATGAGCAGTTCTTC TRBJ2-1 . TRBV19 .
CASSEALRGGALEQFF TGTGCCAGCAGTGAAGCGCTTCGCGGGGGGGCCCTTGAGCAGTTCTTC TRBJ2-1 TRBD2 TRBV2 .
CASSEETGAYEQYF TGTGCCAGCAGTGAAGAGACAGGGGCCTACGAGCAGTACTTC TRBJ2-7 TRBD1 TRBV2 .
CASSYRTGLGNTEAFF TGTGCCAGCTCTTATCGGACAGGGCTTGGGAACACTGAAGCTTTCTTT TRBJ1-1 TRBD1 TRBV25-1 medium-sized
CASSSPTGGKYEQYF TGTGCCAGCAGCTCCCCGACAGGGGGCAAGTACGAGCAGTACTTC TRBJ2-7 TRBD1 TRBV7-9 .
CSATREETQYF TGCAGTGCTACTAGAGAAGAGACCCAGTACTTC TRBJ2-5 . TRBV20-1 few
CASSLAGAGRFYNEQFF TGTGCCAGCAGCTTGGCAGGAGCGGGTCGATTCTACAATGAGCAGTTCTTC TRBJ2-1 . TRBV7-6 .
CASSLRTVGNIYEQYF TGCGCCAGCAGCCTCCGGACAGTCGGGAACATCTACGAGCAGTACTTC TRBJ2-7 . TRBV4-3 .